The present TCR beta chain was sequenced within a study of early T cells in non-severe SARS-CoV-2 infection. Study results and caveats: Matching against VDJdb likely underestimated virus-specific expansions, favoring anti-spike CD8.

There are 12 residues in the CDR3. Per germline, CDR1 LGHDT and CDR2 YNNKEL (reference sequence). Trimming pared 1 base from V and 6 bases from J, leaving 6 bases between. Turning to this clonotype: The antigen remains unidentified.

The library protocol tagged individual cDNA molecules with unique molecular identifiers. One entry per CDR3 protein, called by TCRdb with MiXCR from the 5' RACE reads. The sample records just under 65,000 distinct CDR3 sequences, approximately 11% being singletons. The genes are TRBV3-1 and TRBJ1-1, with D hard to call. The origin of this receptor is an adult who was a healthcare worker with PCR-confirmed SARS-CoV-2 infection or an uninfected control (not recorded which). The starting material was whole blood, obtained at baseline. The CDR3 DNA is TGTGCCAGCAGCCAAGGTTTGGCTGAAGCTTTCTTT. Protein: CASSQGLAEAFF.